What follows are 8 T cell receptor beta chains derived from one specimen sequenced in a study of T cell responses to AZD1222 COVID-19 vaccine (dated by TCRdb to 2020 to 2023). The method was the immunoSEQ multiplex PCR assay. TCRdb mirrors the immuneACCESS table, restricted to in-frame sequences. Some clones are absent from its copies; in checked studies, under half trace to an unresolved V gene, and the reason for the others is unknown. The sample contains approximately 96,000 clones, about 86% of them found a single time. Approximately 5.6% of the sample is taken by the ten largest. Interpreted using the paper, the time point label stands for: about 28 days (+/-7) after the second vaccine dose. Sequencing was performed on peripheral blood, taken 28 days after the second AZD1222 dose. The receptors come from an adult who received the AZD1222 COVID-19 vaccine.

About this clone: The same CDR3 also results from other DNA sequences found in this sample. The chain links TRBV28 to TRBJ2-1, with 9 bases fitting TRBD2. With 3 bases clipped from V and 4 bases from J, the junction kept 4 bases outside the gene matches. The CDR3 totals 15 residues. Germline V gives CDR1 MDHEN, CDR2 SYDVKM. The DNA for the CDR3 is TGTGCCAGCAGTTTTTTAAGCGGGAGGTACAATGAGCAGTTCTTC. Amino acids: CASSFLSGRYNEQFF.

This clone has only a few counts. The gene calls are TRBV11-1 and TRBJ2-1; D ambiguous. Germline CDR1 SGHAT, CDR2 FQDESV (reference sequence). Between the trimmed V and J ends, which lost 1 base and 1 base, there was a span of 8 bases. The CDR3 is 15 amino acids. CDR3 in amino acids: CASSLEPRSYNEQFF. The CDR3 DNA reads TGTGCCAGCAGCTTAGAACCCAGGTCCTACAATGAGCAGTTCTTC. Drawing the rest from reference TRBV11-1 and TRBJ2-1, the complete variable domain is EAEVAQSPRYKITEKSQAVAFWCDPISGHATLYWYRQILGQGPELLVQFQDESVVDDSQLPKDRFSAERLKGVDSTLKIQPAELGDSAMYLCASSLEPRSYNEQFFGPGTRLTVL.

The V call is TRBV21-1, the J call TRBJ2-5; no check of the table's D call, TRBD2, against the DNA was made. TRBV21-1 is a pseudogene segment. The CDR3 is made up of 15 amino acids. CDR3 region: CASSSRDGRVETQYF. CDR3 sequence (DNA): TGTGCCAGCAGCTCCCGGGATGGTCGGGTGGAGACCCAGTACTTC.

V and J are TRBV7-9 and TRBJ1-4; weak D call: TRBD1 (6 bases). V lost 0 bases and J 8 bases, leaving 19 bases between the germline ends. CDR3 length equals 17 residues. The germline V gene has CDR1 SEHNR and CDR2 FQNEAQ (reference sequence). This CDR3 reads CASSLAGASTAGEKLFF. The CDR3, as DNA: TGTGCCAGCAGCTTAGCGGGGGCCTCGACGGCAGGCGAAAAACTGTTTTTT. Full variable domain (outside the CDR3, taken from reference TRBV7-9 and TRBJ1-4): DTGVSQNPRHKITKRGQNVTFRCDPISEHNRLYWYRQTLGQGPEFLTYFQNEAQLEKSRLLSDRFSAERPKGSFSTLEIQRTEQGDSAMYLCASSLAGASTAGEKLFFGSGTQLSVL.

The rearrangement links TRBV30 to TRBJ2-2, with D possibly being TRBD2 (7 bases). Germline lookup yields CDR1 GTSNPN and CDR2 SVGIG (reference sequence). The length of the CDR3 is 13 residues. The germline V and J ends were trimmed by 5 bases and 9 bases, with 16 bases remaining between them. The CDR3 DNA reads TGTGCCTGGTCTCCCATCGGGGGGCGGGAGCTGTTTTTT. It codes for CAWSPIGGRELFF.

The rearrangement joins TRBV9 to TRBJ1-1; D possibly corresponds to TRBD1 (6 bases). Germline V gene data show CDR1 as SGDLS and CDR2 as YYNGEE. The CDR3 runs 13 residues. Trimming shortened V by 0 bases and J by 7 bases, and 10 bases separated the two germline ends. CDR3 nucleotide sequence: TGTGCCAGCAGCGTAGCGGTCAGGGGTGAAGCTTTCTTT. Translation: CASSVAVRGEAFF.

The CDR3 is CASSSGQGFYEQYF. In DNA form, the CDR3 reads TGTGCCAGCAGTTCCGGACAGGGCTTCTACGAGCAGTACTTC. The chain couples TRBV27 to TRBJ2-7; 8 bases align to TRBD1. With V trimmed by 4 bases and J by 3 bases, 5 bases remained unmatched. Germline CDR1 and CDR2: MNHEY and SMNVEV (reference sequence). There are 14 residues in the CDR3.

The rearrangement uses TRBV5-1 and TRBJ2-7; D not certain. The CDR3 runs to 14 residues. Trimming removed 0 bases at V and 2 bases at J, with 9 bases between. Germline lookup yields CDR1 SGHRS and CDR2 YFSETQ. The CDR3 loop is CASSLEGSAYEQYF. For the CDR3, the DNA is TGCGCCAGCAGCTTGGAGGGTTCCGCCTACGAGCAGTACTTC.